The rows below give T cell receptor beta chains drawn from one sample of a study of PD-1 blockade in classical Hodgkin lymphoma. Sequenced by immunoSEQ multiplex PCR; TCRdb stores in-frame clones only, minus some. Of tens of thousands of clones in the sample, 87% were seen once. The source was peripheral blood mononuclear cells (PBMCs), collected before the fourth cycle of nivolumab. The receptors originated from a human donor with classical Hodgkin lymphoma. CDR3s include the opening cysteine and the closing phenylalanine or tryptophan. The order of the fields is J gene, V gene, clone size, D gene, CDR3 DNA, CDR3 protein. A D gene is named only where the DNA matches it firmly. Clone size appears in some rows only: once, few, many, or a class for an expanded clone.

TRBJ2-3 TRBV5-1 NA NA TGCGCCAGCAGCTCCCTCGGGGTTAGCACAGATACGCAGTATTTT CASSSLGVSTDTQYF
TRBJ1-6 TRBV27 NA TRBD1 TGTGCCAGCAGTTGGGGACAGGCTAGCTCCTATAATTCACCCCTCCACTTT CASSWGQASSYNSPLHF
TRBJ2-7 TRBV7-9 few TRBD1 TGTGCCAGCAGCTCCTGGACAGGTAACTACGAGCAGTACTTC CASSSWTGNYEQYF
TRBJ2-1 TRBV5-1 NA TRBD2 TGCGCCAGCAGCCCCGTAAGCGGGACTAGCGGGGGGAACGAGCAGTTCTTC CASSPVSGTSGGNEQFF
TRBJ2-4 TRBV2 NA TRBD1 TGTGCCAGCAGTGGGACAGGAGATCTAGCCAAAAACATTCAGTACTTC CASSGTGDLAKNIQYF
TRBJ2-7 TRBV9 NA NA TGTGCCAGCAGCGTAGAGGGCGGGGGCTCACCCTACGAGCAGTACTTC CASSVEGGGSPYEQYF
TRBJ2-7 TRBV5-1 NA NA TGCGCCAGCACCCAGGTCGGCAGAGGGGTCTCAGAGGAGCAGTACTTC CASTQVGRGVSEEQYF
TRBJ1-1 TRBV19 NA NA TGTGCCAGTAGTGATGACAGCGTCGCTGAAGCTTTCTTT CASSDDSVAEAFF
TRBJ1-5 TRBV6-1 NA NA TGTGCCAGCAGTGGGGCCGGCAGTTTAGGGCAGCCCCAGCATTTT CASSGAGSLGQPQHF
TRBJ2-7 TRBV5-1 NA NA TGCGCCAGCAGCTACCAAGGGGGCTACGAGCAGTACTTC CASSYQGGYEQYF
TRBJ2-3 TRBV18 NA TRBD2 TGTGCCAGCTCACCACATATAGCGGGGGCCACAGATACGCAGTATTTT CASSPHIAGATDTQYF
TRBJ1-4 TRBV4-2 NA TRBD1 TGTGCCAGCAGCCAACTAGATCTTCTCCGGGACAGCTCTAATGAAAAACTGTTTTTT CASSQLDLLRDSSNEKLFF
TRBJ1-2 TRBV5-1 NA TRBD1 TGCGCCAGCAGCTCCGGGACAGGGCCATATGGCTACACCTTC CASSSGTGPYGYTF
TRBJ1-3 TRBV5-5 NA NA TGTGCCAGCAGACCGCTGACAGAGGGCCTTACAAACACCATATATTTT CASRPLTEGLTNTIYF
TRBJ2-7 TRBV5-6 once NA TGTGCCAGCAGCTTGGCCATGGGAGAAGGAACCTACGAGCAGTACTTC CASSLAMGEGTYEQYF
TRBJ2-1 TRBV18 NA NA TGTGCCAGCTCACTGGGGCAAAGAACCTACAATGAGCAGTTCTTC CASSLGQRTYNEQFF
TRBJ1-4 TRBV2 NA NA TGTGCCAGCAGTGAACTGACAGGAACTGAAAAACTGTTTTTT CASSELTGTEKLFF
TRBJ2-2 TRBV11-3 few NA TGTGCCAGCAGCTTCGGGAGAGACGGGGAGCTGTTTTTT CASSFGRDGELFF
TRBJ2-5 TRBV4-1 NA NA TGCGCCAGCAGCCCGTTACCGGGAGCGCAAGAGACCCAGTACTTC CASSPLPGAQETQYF
TRBJ2-5 TRBV30 NA TRBD1 TGTGCCTGGAGTGCACAGGGGCGAGAGACCCAGTACTTC CAWSAQGRETQYF
TRBJ2-2 TRBV18 NA NA TGTGCCAGCTCTACTAGGACCGGGGAGCTGTTTTTT CASSTRTGELFF
TRBJ1-1 TRBV5-1 NA NA TGCGCCAGCAGCTTGGAGACTCCCGGGGCTACTGAAGCTTTCTTT CASSLETPGATEAFF
TRBJ2-1 TRBV7-2 once NA TGTGCCAGCAGCTTTTCCGGTTACAATGAGCAGTTCTTC CASSFSGYNEQFF
TRBJ2-2 TRBV7-9 NA NA TGTGCCAGCAGCTTGCTGGGGGGCACCGGGGAGCTGTTTTTT CASSLLGGTGELFF